The rows below give T cell receptor beta chains drawn from one sample of a study of tumor-infiltrating lymphocytes in primary liver carcinoma. From the multiplex PCR reads, TCRdb called clonotypes with MiXCR, one entry per CDR3 protein. The sample lists 45,000 to 55,000 distinct CDR3 sequences; about three quarters were seen once. Sequenced material: liver tumor tissue from sampling region 5. Receptors originate from a man between 35 and 55 years old with primary liver carcinoma and hepatitis B virus infection. CDR3s include the opening cysteine and the closing phenylalanine or tryptophan. A D gene is named only where the DNA matches it firmly. Some rows mark clone size as missing; the rest say once, few, many or name a class of expanded clone.

TRBJ2-3 13 TRBD1 TRBV6-5 many TGTGCCAGCATGGACAGGGGTGCAGATACGCAGTATTTT CASMDRGADTQYF
TRBJ2-3 14 NA TRBV29-1 NA TGCAGTGTCGCGGGCCAGGTGGACACAGATACGCAGTATTTT CSVAGQVDTDTQYF
TRBJ2-6 16 NA TRBV6-1 NA TGTGCCAGCAATCCAGGGAGTTCCACTGGGGCCAATGTCCTGACTTTC CASNPGSSTGANVLTF
TRBJ2-7 17 TRBD1 TRBV11-2 few TGTGCCAGCAACATCGACCCGTCGGGACAGGGAAACTACGAGCAGTACTTC CASNIDPSGQGNYEQYF
TRBJ2-5 17 TRBD2 TRBV29-1 NA TGCAGCGTTGAAGTCCTGACTAGCGGGGGGGCCGGGGAGACCCAGTACTTC CSVEVLTSGGAGETQYF
TRBJ2-7 18 TRBD2 TRBV9 NA TGTGCCAGCAGCGCCGGGACTAGCGGGAGGGCCTTCTCCTACGAGCAGTACTTC CASSAGTSGRAFSYEQYF
TRBJ2-7 16 NA TRBV5-1 NA TGCGCCAGCAGCTTCATCCGGGACACCTGCTCCTACGAGCAGTACTTC CASSFIRDTCSYEQYF
TRBJ2-7 15 NA TRBV29-1 NA TGCAGCGTGGCCGGTGACGTCACCAGTTCCTACGAGCAGTACTTC CSVAGDVTSSYEQYF
TRBJ2-3 15 NA TRBV7-8 NA TGTTCCAGCAGCCCGACAGTCCAAAGCATAGATACGCAGTATTTT CSSSPTVQSIDTQYF
TRBJ2-3 14 NA TRBV20-1 NA TGCAGTGCAAGCGACAGGGACTACACAGATACACAGTATTTT CSASDRDYTDTQYF
TRBJ2-7 14 TRBD2 TRBV11-2 many TGTGCCAGCAGCTCTGGCGGGGGGTGGTACGAGCAGTACTTC CASSSGGGWYEQYF
TRBJ2-2 16 NA TRBV24-1 NA TGTGCCACCAGTGACCGTGGACAGCGCGGCACCGGGGAGCTGTTTTTT CATSDRGQRGTGELFF
TRBJ1-2 12 NA TRBV2 NA TGTGCCAGTTGGACAGCGGACTATGGCTACACCTTC CASWTADYGYTF
TRBJ2-7 14 NA TRBV12-3/TRBV12-4 NA TGTGCCAGCACCATGGACCCGAGCTCCTACGAGCAATACTTC CASTMDPSSYEQYF
TRBJ2-1 16 TRBD2 TRBV11-2 NA TGTGACAGCAACTCGCACCCCAGCGGGAGGATCTATGAGCAGTTCTTC CDSNSHPSGRIYEQFF
TRBJ2-7 14 TRBD2 TRBV7-9 NA TGTGCCAGCGGCATAAGCGGGAGGCCCTACGAGCAGTACTTC CASGISGRPYEQYF
TRBJ1-5 15 NA TRBV30 NA TGTGTCTGGAGTGTAATGAGACGGCTCAATCAGCCCCAGCATTTC CVWSVMRRLNQPQHF
TRBJ2-3 14 TRBD1 TRBV29-1 NA TGTGGCGTCCCGGGACAGGGGATGAGAGATACGCAGTATTTT CGVPGQGMRDTQYF
TRBJ2-5 14 TRBD2 TRBV28 once TGTGCCAGCAAGGCTAGCGGCTTTCAAGAGACCCAGTACTTC CASKASGFQETQYF
TRBJ1-5 14 NA TRBV6-2/TRBV6-3 many TGTGCCAGCAGTTACGGCGGGTTCTATCAGCCCCAGCATTTT CASSYGGFYQPQHF
TRBJ1-3 15 NA TRBV7-9 NA TGTGCCAGCAGCTTAGATCGGGACCCTGGAAACACCATATATTTT CASSLDRDPGNTIYF
TRBJ1-3 19 NA TRBV4-1 NA TGTGCCAACAGCCAGGCCGTAAGGGGAACGCTACGGTCTGTAAACACCATATATTTC CANSQAVRGTLRSVNTIYF